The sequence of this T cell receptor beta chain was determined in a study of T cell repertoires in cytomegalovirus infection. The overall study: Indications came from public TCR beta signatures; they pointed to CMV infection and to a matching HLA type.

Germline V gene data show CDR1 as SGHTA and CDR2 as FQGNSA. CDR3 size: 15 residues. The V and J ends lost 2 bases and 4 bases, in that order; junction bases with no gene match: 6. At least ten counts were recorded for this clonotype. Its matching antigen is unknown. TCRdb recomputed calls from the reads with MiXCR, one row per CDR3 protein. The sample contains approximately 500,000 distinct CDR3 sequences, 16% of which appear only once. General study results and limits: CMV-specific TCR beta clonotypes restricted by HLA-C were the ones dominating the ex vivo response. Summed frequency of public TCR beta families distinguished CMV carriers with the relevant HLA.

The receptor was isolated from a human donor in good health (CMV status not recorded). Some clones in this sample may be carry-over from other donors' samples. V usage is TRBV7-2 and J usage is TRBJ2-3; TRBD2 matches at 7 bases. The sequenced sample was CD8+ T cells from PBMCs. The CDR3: CASSLSQGRADTQYF. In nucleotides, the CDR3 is TGTGCCAGCAGCTTAAGTCAAGGGAGGGCAGATACGCAGTATTTT.